Detailed here is one TCR beta chain. Its antigen remains unknown. The hyperthyroidism was newly diagnosed and had lasted under 2 months; the patients were aged 18 to 65. The PBMCs had their origin in roughly 9.4 ml of fresh peripheral blood. These data are taken from a study of T cells in Graves' hyperthyroidism and ophthalmopathy. As for the study in general: Peripheral blood sampling occurred at initial diagnosis, before any treatment.

Germline lookup yields CDR1 SQVTM and CDR2 ANQGSEA. Between the trimmed V and J ends, which lost 6 bases and 4 bases, there was a span of 12 bases. The CDR3 contains 13 residues. RNA transcripts provided the source from which TCR beta CDR3 regions were amplified. Carried out on the TCR CDR3, a first-round RT-PCR used the HTBI primer set. Via MiXCR, TCRdb re-called the multiplex PCR reads, giving one row per CDR3 protein. Of around 500,000 distinct CDR3 sequences in the sample, roughly 14% are singletons; the top ten hold under 20%. Study results and caveats: Ophthalmopathy could be told apart from stable hyperthyroidism with a 13 V-J model.

The chain joins TRBV29-1 to TRBJ1-4, with D possibly matching TRBD1 (5 bases). Specimen: blood. This sequence originates from a young woman with Graves' hyperthyroidism. The CDR3 loop reads CSVRDFGNEKLFF. In DNA, the CDR3 is TGCAGCGTCAGGGATTTCGGTAATGAAAAACTGTTTTTT.